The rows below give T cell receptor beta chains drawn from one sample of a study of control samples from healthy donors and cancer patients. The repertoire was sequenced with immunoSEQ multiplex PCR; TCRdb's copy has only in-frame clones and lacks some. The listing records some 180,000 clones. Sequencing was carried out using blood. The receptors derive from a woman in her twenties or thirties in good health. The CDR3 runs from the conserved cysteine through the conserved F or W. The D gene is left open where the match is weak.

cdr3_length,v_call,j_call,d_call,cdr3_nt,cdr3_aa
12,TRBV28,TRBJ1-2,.,TGTGCCAGCAGTTTGATCAACTATGGCTACACCTTC,CASSLINYGYTF
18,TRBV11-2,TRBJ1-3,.,TGTGCCAGCGCAGACAGGAATCGGACAGCTCACTCTGGAAACACCATATATTTT,CASADRNRTAHSGNTIYF
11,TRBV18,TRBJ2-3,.,TGTGCCAGCTCAGACGCGGTATCGCAGTATTTT,CASSDAVSQYF
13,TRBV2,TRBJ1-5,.,TGTGCCAGCATGGGGCAGGGAAACCAGCCCCAGCATTTT,CASMGQGNQPQHF
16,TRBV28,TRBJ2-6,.,TGTGCCAGCAACGCAGGTTCGGGCTCTGGGGCCAACGTCCTGACTTTC,CASNAGSGSGANVLTF
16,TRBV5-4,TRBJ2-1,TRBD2,TGTGCCAGCAGCTTGGCAAGCGGGGGGCCCTGGGATGAGCAGTTCTTC,CASSLASGGPWDEQFF
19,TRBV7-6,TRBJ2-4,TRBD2,TGTGCCAGCAGCTTGGTGGGTTCTAGCGGACCAGTAGCCAAAAACATTCAGTACTTC,CASSLVGSSGPVAKNIQYF
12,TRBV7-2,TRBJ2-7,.,TGTGCCAGCAGCTTCGACAGATACGAGCAGTACTTC,CASSFDRYEQYF
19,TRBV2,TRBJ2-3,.,TGTGCCAGCACCTCAGAGGAAAGTAGCCCCAGATTTAGCACAGATACGCAGTATTTT,CASTSEESSPRFSTDTQYF
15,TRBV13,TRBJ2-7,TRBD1,TGTGCCAGCAGACCTAGGGGGCGGTTCTCCTACGAGCAGTACTTC,CASRPRGRFSYEQYF
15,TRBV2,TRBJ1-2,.,TGTGCCAGCTCGGAGGGACCAACTGCTAACTATGGCTACACCTTC,CASSEGPTANYGYTF
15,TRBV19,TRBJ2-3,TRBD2,TGTGCCAGTAGTTTGCGGGGGGGCCACACAGATACGCAGTATTTT,CASSLRGGHTDTQYF
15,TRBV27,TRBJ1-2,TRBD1,TGTGCCAGCAGTTTAGGGGTCGGGACAGGCTATGGCTACACCTTC,CASSLGVGTGYGYTF
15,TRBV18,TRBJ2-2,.,TGTGCCAGCTCACCGAGGGCCGCGAACACCGGGGAGCTGTTTTTT,CASSPRAANTGELFF
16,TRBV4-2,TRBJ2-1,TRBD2,TGTGCCAGCAGCCAAGATACGGGGGGGTCGTACAATGAGCAGTTCTTC,CASSQDTGGSYNEQFF
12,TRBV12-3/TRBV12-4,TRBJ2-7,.,TGTGCCAGCAGTTTATCGGGATCCGAGCAGTACTTC,CASSLSGSEQYF
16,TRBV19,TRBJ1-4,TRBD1,TGTGCCAGTAGGAGGGACAGGCCGGATGATCATGAAAAACTGTTTTTT,CASRRDRPDDHEKLFF